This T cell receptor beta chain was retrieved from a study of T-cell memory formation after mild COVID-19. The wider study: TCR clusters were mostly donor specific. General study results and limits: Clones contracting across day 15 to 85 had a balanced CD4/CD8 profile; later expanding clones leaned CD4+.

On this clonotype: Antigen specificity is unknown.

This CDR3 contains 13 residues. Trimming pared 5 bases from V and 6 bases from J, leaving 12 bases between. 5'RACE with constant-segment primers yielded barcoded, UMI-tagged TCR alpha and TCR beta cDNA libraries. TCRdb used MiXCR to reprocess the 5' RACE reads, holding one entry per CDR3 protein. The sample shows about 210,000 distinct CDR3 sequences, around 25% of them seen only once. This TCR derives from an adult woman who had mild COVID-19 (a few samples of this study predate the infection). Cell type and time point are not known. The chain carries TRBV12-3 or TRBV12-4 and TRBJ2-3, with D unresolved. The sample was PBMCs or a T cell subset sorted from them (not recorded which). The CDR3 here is CASSHHLADTQYF. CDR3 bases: TGTGCCAGCAGTCACCATTTGGCCGATACGCAGTATTTT.